The 5 T cell receptor beta chains in this list originate from one sample, sequenced in a study of CD8 T cells in ankylosing spondylitis. TCRdb called the 5' RACE reads again in MiXCR, with one record for every CDR3 protein. The sample yields some 54,000 distinct CDR3 sequences, about 7.8% seen once. Specimen: blood, either unsorted or a sorted T cell fraction (not recorded which). The receptors here all came from a female donor with ankylosing spondylitis or in good health (not recorded which).

The chain employs TRBV7-2 and TRBJ2-7; 8 bases are a match to TRBD2. There are 15 residues in the CDR3. CDR1 is SGHTA, CDR2 FQGNSA, per germline. V trimming: 2 bases; J trimming: 2 bases; junction bases outside the gene matches: 5. The CDR3 here is CASSLQRGSAYEQYF. The CDR3 nucleotides read TGTGCCAGCAGCTTACAGCGGGGGTCAGCCTACGAGCAGTACTTC.

In this sample, this clonotype turned up many times. The chain carries TRBV6-5 and TRBJ2-7; D is perhaps TRBD1 (5 bases). The CDR3 totals 14 residues. Trimming removed 2 bases at V and 2 bases at J, with 10 bases between. CDR1 is MNHEY and CDR2 is SVGAGI in the germline V gene. The CDR3 reads CASSYAQGAYEQYF. CDR3 bases: TGTGCCAGCAGTTACGCTCAGGGTGCCTACGAGCAGTACTTC.

Ten or more counts support this clonotype. This chain connects TRBV18 to TRBJ2-5, with D hard to call. Germline CDR1 is KGHSH and CDR2 is LQKENI. The CDR3 consists of 14 residues. Between the trimmed V and J ends, which lost 0 bases and 2 bases, there was a span of 7 bases. The CDR3 is CASSPPTLQETQYF. The CDR3 region has the DNA TGTGCCAGCTCACCACCCACTCTTCAAGAGACCCAGTACTTC.

This clonotype came up many times. The gene calls are TRBV5-1 and TRBJ1-1, with D hard to call. The CDR3 extends over 13 amino acids. Germline V gene lookup returns CDR1 SGHRS and CDR2 YFSETQ. The ends were cut back, 6 bases at V and 2 bases at J, with 11 bases in the middle. DNA of the CDR3: TGCGCCAGCACCCTTAGCCCTAACACTGAAGCTTTCTTT. Translating it yields CASTLSPNTEAFF.

This clonotype has at least ten counts. The chain recombines TRBV2 with TRBJ2-3; TRBD2 matches 8 bases. Germline assignment: CDR1 SNHLY and CDR2 FYNNEI. CDR3 length: 13 residues. The junction had 2 bases not matched to a gene; V was cut back by 7 bases and J by 2 bases. The CDR3 nucleotides are TGTGCCAGCAAAGCGGGGGCCACAGATACGCAGTATTTT. This encodes CASKAGATDTQYF. Full variable domain (rest looked up from reference TRBV2 and TRBJ2-3): EPEVTQTPSHQVTQMGQEVILRCVPISNHLYFYWYRQILGQKVEFLVSFYNNEISEKSEIFDDQFSVERPDGSNFTLKIRSTKLEDSAMYFCASKAGATDTQYFGPGTRLTVL.